The clone carrying this TCR beta chain has ten or more counts. Its antigen is as yet unknown. Unique molecular identifiers were incorporated into the prepared TCRbeta library. In TCRdb, the PCR reads were re-called with MiXCR into one record per CDR3 protein. The sample consists of 450,000 to 600,000 distinct CDR3 sequences, about 11% of them appearing once. The sample belongs to a study of T-cell reconstitution after alpha-beta-depleted transplantation in children. Study-wide results and caveats: Several hundred expanded graft clones reportedly gave rise to the alpha-beta T cells present about two months after transplant. Surviving recipient T cells and intrathymic progenitors accounted for some patients' high TCRbeta diversity at day 60.

This clonotype originated in a child aged 2 to 10 with inherited bone marrow failure, due to receive a stem cell transplant. The sequenced sample was PBMCs, obtained before TCRalphabeta/CD19-depleted stem cell transplant.

The CDR3 DNA sequence: TGTGCCTGGAGTAAGGGTGTAGGCGGCAATGAGCAGTTCTTC. This sequence encodes CAWSKGVGGNEQFF. The chain employs TRBV30 and TRBJ2-1, with D uncertain. The CDR3 consists of 14 residues. Germline V CDR1 and CDR2: GTSNPN, SVGIG (reference sequence). Deletions cut 2 bases from V and 6 bases from J, with 14 bases between.